These 21 T cell receptor beta chains were all obtained from the same sample, sequenced in a study of blood T cell repertoires in COVID-19. TCRdb keeps only in-frame clones here, not all; method: immunoSEQ multiplex PCR. Altogether 380,000 or so clones are present, approximately 89% being singletons, with the ten largest covering 1% to 1.5%. Sequencing was carried out using PBMCs or T cells enriched from blood (not recorded which). These receptors were taken from a man aged 25 to 45 who had recovered from COVID-19.

The J gene is TRBJ1-5, the V gene TRBV19; D gene unclear. V lost 5 bases to trimming and J lost 3 bases, with 14 bases between them. CDR3 length equals 15 residues. Germline-derived CDR1 and CDR2 are LNHDA and SQIVND (reference sequence). CDR3 sequence (DNA): TGTGCCAGTAGTGGAGATTCTGGCCCCAATCAGCCCCAGCATTTT. This translates into CASSGDSGPNQPQHF.

Note on this clone: The junction departs from the called germline gene at one end, perhaps through a read error. The chain is built from TRBV12-3 or TRBV12-4 and TRBJ1-3, with D possibly being TRBD1 (5 bases). The CDR3 sequence is 12 residues long. CDR3 loop: CASSHRTGTENF. DNA for the CDR3: TGTGCCAGCAGCCATAGAACCGGGACTGAAAATTTT.

In the case of this clone: At one boundary the junction diverges from the germline segment, which might be a read error. V usage is TRBV12-5 and J usage is TRBJ1-4; tentatively, D is TRBD1 (5 bases). The germline V gene encodes CDR1 LGHNT and CDR2 FRNRAP. This CDR3 comprises 17 residues. CDR3 residues: CVSAGVGGTATNEKLFF. The CDR3 DNA reads as TGTGTTAGTGCCGGAGTGGGGGGTACTGCAACTAATGAAAAACTGTTTTTT.

Note on this clone: In the same sample, other DNA sequences code for this CDR3. This chain links TRBV19 with TRBJ1-1, with D possibly matching TRBD1 (5 bases). V dropped 0 bases and J dropped 1 base, with 6 bases sitting between them. Germline lookup yields CDR1 LNHDA and CDR2 SQIVND (reference sequence). The CDR3 extends over 14 amino acids. The CDR3 sequence: CASSIDRENTEAFF. CDR3 nucleotides: TGTGCCAGTAGTATAGACAGGGAGAACACTGAAGCTTTCTTT.

The chain links TRBV2 to TRBJ1-2; 7 bases align to TRBD1. V was clipped by 7 bases and J by 4 bases; unmatched bases: 6. This CDR3 is 13 amino acids long. CDR1 and CDR2 from the germline V gene are SNHLY and FYNNEI. The DNA for the CDR3 is TGTGCCAGCATAAAGGGGGCCGGCTATGGCTACACCTTC. This translates into CASIKGAGYGYTF. Filled out from reference TRBV2 and TRBJ1-2, the complete variable domain reads EPEVTQTPSHQVTQMGQEVILRCVPISNHLYFYWYRQILGQKVEFLVSFYNNEISEKSEIFDDQFSVERPDGSNFTLKIRSTKLEDSAMYFCASIKGAGYGYTFGSGTRLTVV.

The J gene is TRBJ2-2, the V gene TRBV11-3; 8 bases fit TRBD1. Trimming at V came to 9 bases and at J to 2 bases, leaving 5 bases not matched to a gene. This CDR3 region has 14 residues. CDR1 and CDR2 (germline): SGHNT, YENEEA. CDR3 nucleotide sequence: TGTGCCAGTACGCAGGGGGCAAACACCGGGGAGCTGTTTTTT. Protein: CASTQGANTGELFF.

This chain uses TRBV7-2 with TRBJ2-1, with 16 bases identical to TRBD2. Trimming at V came to 5 bases and at J to 7 bases, leaving 11 bases not matched to a gene. From germline, CDR1 is SGHTA and CDR2 FQGNSA. CDR3 length equals 18 residues. CDR3 nucleotides: TGTGCCAGCAGCCGGGGACTAGCGGGGGGGCTCGTGCAAAATGAGCAGTTCTTC. Translation gives CASSRGLAGGLVQNEQFF.

This clone came up a few times. This chain links TRBV24-1 with TRBJ2-3, with 7 bases matching TRBD1. J was trimmed by 5 bases and V by 4 bases; bases with no gene match: 8. CDR3 size: 15 residues. Germline CDR1 reads KGHDR; CDR2 reads SFDVKD. CDR3 DNA: TGTGCCACCAGTGACTCAGGGACAGTTCAAGATACGCAGTATTTT. It yields the protein CATSDSGTVQDTQYF.

The rearrangement uses TRBV19 and TRBJ2-3; TRBD1 agrees at 9 bases. V shed 1 base and J 3 bases; nucleotides not matched to a gene: 8. The length of the CDR3 is 17 residues. The germline V gene encodes CDR1 LNHDA and CDR2 SQIVND (reference sequence). The CDR3 DNA sequence: TGTGCCAGTAGTATAGTCCCGGGACAGGGAAGGACAGATACGCAGTATTTT. Its translation is CASSIVPGQGRTDTQYF.

V usage is TRBV10-1 and J usage is TRBJ1-6; no clear D. Germline V lookup: CDR1 WNHNN, CDR2 SYGVQD (reference sequence). The CDR3 spans 14 residues. V was trimmed by 3 bases and J by 5 bases, leaving 8 bases between them. The CDR3 region has the DNA TGCGCCAGCAGTGACAGTCGGGATAATTCACCCCTCCACTTT. Protein: CASSDSRDNSPLHF.

This chain links TRBV6-2 or TRBV6-3 with TRBJ1-1, with 10 positions matching TRBD1. Per the germline V gene, CDR1 is MNHEY and CDR2 is SVGEGT. After removal of 5 bases from V and 5 bases from J, the junction contained 8 bases not matched to a gene. The CDR3 covers 15 residues. CDR3 sequence reads: CASSRHPGQGTEAFF. Written as DNA, the CDR3 is TGTGCCAGCAGTCGTCATCCGGGACAGGGGACTGAAGCTTTCTTT.

The chain combines TRBV7-8 with TRBJ1-1; D gene ambiguous. V was pared by 2 bases and J by 3 bases, with 7 bases between. The germline gives CDR1 SGHVS, CDR2 FQNEAQ. CDR3 length: 13 residues. The CDR3 DNA reads TGTGCCAGCAGCTTATACGGGGACACTGAAGCTTTCTTT. Translated, it gives CASSLYGDTEAFF.

CDR3 coding DNA: TGTGCCAGTAGTAGAGACAGGGGGGTACCGGATAATTCACCCCTCCACTTT. Protein: CASSRDRGVPDNSPLHF. The chain carries TRBV19 and TRBJ1-6, with 9 bases matching TRBD1. Trimming at V came to 4 bases and at J to 5 bases, leaving 9 bases not matched to a gene. The length of the CDR3 is 17 residues. Germline assignment: CDR1 LNHDA and CDR2 SQIVND (reference sequence).

J is TRBJ2-4 and V is TRBV19, with TRBD1 matching over 9 bases. CDR1 is LNHDA and CDR2 is SQIVND in the germline V gene (reference sequence). After removal of 10 bases from V and 5 bases from J, the junction contained 18 bases not matched to a gene. CDR3 length equals 17 residues. In nucleotides, the CDR3 is TGTGCCACCGAACCATCTCCGGGACAGGGCTACGAAAACATTCAGTACTTC. It specifies CATEPSPGQGYENIQYF.

This clone was recorded only once. The chain employs TRBV10-3 and TRBJ1-1; 9 nucleotides line up with TRBD1. V lost 2 bases and J lost 5; bases outside the gene matches: 3. The germline CDR1 and CDR2 sequences are ENHRY and SYGVKD. This CDR3 is 14 amino acids long. The CDR3 DNA reads as TGTGCCATCAGTGAGGACAGGGGGTATACTGAAGCTTTCTTT. Translation gives CAISEDRGYTEAFF.

This chain links TRBV11-2 with TRBJ1-3; 8 nucleotides agree with TRBD1. The V and J ends lost 3 bases and 3 bases, in that order; junction bases with no gene match: 10. Germline CDR1 SGHAT, CDR2 FQNNGV. The CDR3 is 17 residues long. The CDR3 sequence is CASSFLTTGGYGNTIYF. The CDR3, as DNA: TGTGCCAGCAGCTTCCTAACCACAGGGGGTTATGGAAACACCATATATTTT.

The chain couples TRBV7-2 to TRBJ2-5, with TRBD2 matching over 8 bases. V trimming: 1 base; J trimming: 4 bases; junction bases outside the gene matches: 8. Germline V lookup: CDR1 SGHTA, CDR2 FQGNSA. This CDR3 spans 16 amino acids. The CDR3 region is CASSLVGGGNLETQYF. DNA for the CDR3: TGTGCCAGCAGCTTAGTGGGCGGGGGGAACCTAGAGACCCAGTACTTC.

This clone was detected a few times. The J gene is TRBJ1-5, the V gene TRBV25-1; D remains ambiguous. Trimming cost V 3 bases and J 7 bases, with 10 bases left between them. The CDR3 runs 13 residues. Germline CDR1 is MGHDK and CDR2 is SYGVNS. CDR3 DNA: TGTGCCAGCAGTGACTTCGGAGGGCAGCCCCAGCATTTT. Translating gives CASSDFGGQPQHF.

The chain joins TRBV29-1 to TRBJ2-2; D gene uncertain. The CDR3 is 15 amino acids. V was cut by 6 bases and J by 0 bases, with 14 bases left in between. Looked up from germline, CDR1 is SQVTM and CDR2 is ANQGSEA. CDR3 DNA: TGCAGCGTGTCGGGTCCAAATGCGAACACCGGGGAGCTGTTTTTT. It specifies CSVSGPNANTGELFF.

This clone is a singleton in its sample. The rearrangement joins TRBV12-3 or TRBV12-4 to TRBJ1-2, with D possibly being TRBD1 (6 bases). This CDR3 comprises 13 residues. Trimming pared 6 bases from V and 8 bases from J, leaving 16 bases between. The DNA for the CDR3 is TGTGCCAGCAGCCCTGATGGGGGCCGCGGCTACACCTTC. Residues: CASSPDGGRGYTF.

Here the CDR3 reads CASSQTGGSYGYTF. The CDR3 DNA reads TGTGCCAGCAGCCAAACAGGGGGCTCCTATGGCTACACCTTC. The chain is built from TRBV3-1 (or the pseudogene TRBV3-2) and TRBJ1-2; 9 nucleotides align to TRBD1. Trimming removed 2 bases from V and 4 bases from J; junction bases left unmatched: 2. The CDR3 is 14 amino acids. The germline V gene encodes CDR1 LGHDT and CDR2 YNNKEL (reference sequence).